The 6 T cell receptor beta chains in this list originate from one sample, sequenced in a study of a mutant IDH1 vaccine in newly diagnosed glioma. The table came from immunoSEQ multiplex PCR; TCRdb's copy has only in-frame clones and leaves some out. The sample shows around 58,000 clones, 81% of them seen only once. These receptors' targets are unknown. Specified time point: week 5, during vaccination. Vaccination comprised doses that each held 300 ug of mutant IDH1 20-mer peptide, plus topical imiquimod. The material sequenced was PBMCs, taken from a glioma patient whose treatment included an IDH1 peptide vaccine. These receptors were taken from a man aged 25 to 45 with glioma.

This chain uses TRBV11-2 with TRBJ2-5; 8 nucleotides align to TRBD2. Trimming at V came to 5 bases and at J to 4 bases, leaving 9 bases not matched to a gene. There are 15 residues in the CDR3. In germline, CDR1 is SGHAT, CDR2 FQNNGV. The CDR3: CASSPSGGLGETQYF. In DNA, the CDR3 is TGTGCCAGCAGCCCCTCGGGGGGGCTGGGAGAGACCCAGTACTTC.

The V and J genes are TRBV7-9 and TRBJ2-7, with TRBD1 identical over 8 bases. The CDR3 length is 15 residues. Looked up from germline, CDR1 is SEHNR and CDR2 is FQNEAQ (reference sequence). Germline trimming cut 5 bases from V and 0 bases from J; bases unmatched to any gene: 6. The CDR3 here is CASSRGQVSSYEQYF. The CDR3 DNA follows: TGTGCCAGCAGCCGGGGACAGGTGAGCTCCTACGAGCAGTACTTC.

V gene TRBV11-3 combines with J gene TRBJ1-1; the match to TRBD1 covers 8 bases. CDR3 length: 13 residues. Trimming at V came to 5 bases and at J to 5 bases, leaving 4 bases not matched to a gene. Germline lookup yields CDR1 SGHNT and CDR2 YENEEA. The CDR3 DNA sequence: TGTGCCAGCAGCCCGAGACAGGGGACTGAAGCTTTCTTT. This codes for CASSPRQGTEAFF.

This chain joins TRBV10-2 and TRBJ2-7; 7 bases align to TRBD1. Germline CDR1 is WSHSY and CDR2 is SAAADI. V gave up 6 bases and J gave up 2 bases; unmatched junction bases: 7. CDR3 size: 14 residues. DNA of the CDR3: TGCGCCAGCAGGTTGACAGGGACGGCCTACGAGCAGTACTTC. Translation: CASRLTGTAYEQYF.

The CDR3 nucleotides read TGTGCCAGCATCGAAGGGGTTGACAAAAACATTCAGTACTTC. It codes for CASIEGVDKNIQYF. This rearrangement joins TRBV2 to TRBJ2-4, with TRBD1 as a possible D gene (5 bases). Trimming removed 7 bases from V and 3 bases from J, with 13 bases in between. The CDR3 is 14 residues long. Germline CDR1 reads SNHLY; CDR2 reads FYNNEI. The complete variable domain, with remaining parts taken from reference TRBV2 and TRBJ2-4, reads EPEVTQTPSHQVTQMGQEVILRCVPISNHLYFYWYRQILGQKVEFLVSFYNNEISEKSEIFDDQFSVERPDGSNFTLKIRSTKLEDSAMYFCASIEGVDKNIQYFGAGTRLSVL.

The genes are TRBV6-5 and TRBJ1-3; no clear D gene. The CDR3 runs 15 residues. The germline gives CDR1 MNHEY, CDR2 SVGAGI. Trimming took 3 bases from V and 1 from J, leaving 10 bases between them. The CDR3: CASSYFSGSGNTIYF. The CDR3 bases are TGTGCCAGCAGTTATTTTAGTGGTTCTGGAAACACCATATATTTT.